Below are 32 T cell receptor beta chains sequenced from a single sample in a study of T cell changes during pregnancy in multiple sclerosis. Sequencing used immunoSEQ multiplex PCR; TCRdb keeps in-frame clones, though not all of them. The sample has about 46,000 clones, 80% to 95% seen once; the top ten hold around 10%. The sample consisted of CD8+ T cells from peripheral blood mononuclear cells, taken after pregnancy. The receptors shown here come from a female donor with multiple sclerosis, enrolled in a pregnancy study.

The chain combines TRBV9 with TRBJ2-7; D uncertain. CDR3 length: 12 residues. Germline values: CDR1 SGDLS, CDR2 YYNGEE. V lost 3 bases and J lost 0, with 4 bases in between. CDR3: CASSGSSYEQYF. Here the CDR3 DNA reads TGTGCCAGCAGCGGGAGCTCCTACGAGCAGTACTTC.

The chain employs TRBV5-6 and TRBJ2-7, with 10 bases matching TRBD2. Germline lookup yields CDR1 SGHDT and CDR2 YYEEEE. The CDR3 is made up of 19 amino acids. J gave up 0 bases and V 3 bases, and 15 bases lay outside the gene matches. The CDR3 spells CASSSPGASGSAYSYEQYF. Here the CDR3 DNA reads TGTGCCAGCAGCTCCCCCGGGGCTAGCGGGAGTGCATACTCCTACGAGCAGTACTTC.

The chain is built from TRBV19 and TRBJ2-3; TRBD1 matches at 9 bases. Trimming removed 2 bases from V and 4 bases from J; junction bases left unmatched: 4. Germline V gives CDR1 LNHDA, CDR2 SQIVND (reference sequence). The CDR3 extends over 15 amino acids. The CDR3 sequence is CASSIRDRASDTQYF. In nucleotides, the CDR3 is TGTGCCAGTAGTATACGGGACAGGGCCTCAGATACGCAGTATTTT.

The chain combines TRBV6-5 with TRBJ1-2; D uncertain. This CDR3 has 9 amino acids. V dropped 8 bases and J dropped 4 bases, with 2 bases sitting between them. CDR1 MNHEY and CDR2 SVGAGI come from the germline V gene. CDR3 sequence: CASLYGYTF. CDR3 nucleotide sequence: TGTGCCAGCCTCTATGGCTACACCTTC.

CDR3 sequence (DNA): TGTGCCAGCAGCGGCCCGGGAACCCGAAACATTCAGTACTTC. Translation: CASSGPGTRNIQYF. This chain connects TRBV5-6 to TRBJ2-4, with TRBD2 as a possible D gene (5 bases). Germline V gives CDR1 SGHDT, CDR2 YYEEEE. The CDR3 runs 14 residues. The V end was cut by 4 bases, the J end by 6 bases, with 14 bases between.

V and J are TRBV27 and TRBJ1-1; TRBD1 aligns across 9 bases. The CDR3 runs to 18 residues. Germline V gives CDR1 MNHEY, CDR2 SMNVEV (reference sequence). Trimming at V came to 6 bases and at J to 11 bases, leaving 25 bases not matched to a gene. DNA for the CDR3: TGTGCCAGCAGGCCTCCCCGGGTGCCGCGGGACAGGGCATTGTCGGCTTTCTTT. This codes for CASRPPRVPRDRALSAFF.

V is TRBV14 and J is TRBJ1-2; D perhaps matches TRBD1 (5 bases). This CDR3 has 15 amino acids. Germline-derived CDR1 and CDR2 are SGHDN and FVKESK. The V gene lost 0 bases and the J gene lost 7 bases, with 15 bases spanning the gap. Here the CDR3 DNA reads TGTGCCAGCAGCCAAGATATCTCGGGGGTAGTTGGCTACACCTTC. Protein: CASSQDISGVVGYTF.

The V gene is TRBV6-1, the J gene TRBJ1-1; no definite D call. This CDR3 spans 16 amino acids. Per the germline V gene, CDR1 is MNHNS and CDR2 is SASEGT. The V end was cut by 0 bases, the J end by 0 bases, with 11 bases between. The CDR3 is CASSEAFGRVNTEAFF. DNA for the CDR3: TGTGCCAGCAGTGAAGCCTTCGGGAGGGTGAACACTGAAGCTTTCTTT.

The rearrangement uses TRBV19 and TRBJ2-1; 7 bases fit TRBD2. The CDR3 is made up of 16 amino acids. Germline CDR1 and CDR2: LNHDA and SQIVND (reference sequence). Trimming cost V 0 bases and J 0 bases; bases outside gene matches: 2. The CDR3, as DNA: TGTGCCAGTAGTATAGACGGCGGGAGCTCCTACAATGAGCAGTTCTTC. Amino acids: CASSIDGGSSYNEQFF. The full variable domain, completed using reference TRBV19 and TRBJ2-1, is DGGITQSPKYLFRKEGQNVTLSCEQNLNHDAMYWYRQDPGQGLRLIYYSQIVNDFQKGDIAEGYSVSREKKESFPLTVTSAQKNPTAFYLCASSIDGGSSYNEQFFGPGTRLTVL.

The chain employs TRBV14 and TRBJ2-7; D not certain. V was clipped by 3 bases and J by 3 bases, with 6 bases between them. The germline gives CDR1 SGHDN, CDR2 FVKESK. The CDR3 consists of 12 residues. In nucleotides, the CDR3 is TGTGCCAGCAGCCACACGGGCTACGAGCAGTACTTC. Translated: CASSHTGYEQYF.

In its sample, this clone was seen once. This sequence joins TRBV27 and TRBJ2-7; TRBD2 aligns across 7 bases. The CDR3 extends over 14 amino acids. With 3 bases clipped from V and 5 bases from J, the junction kept 7 bases outside the gene matches. Germline CDR1 MNHEY, CDR2 SMNVEV (reference sequence). The chain's CDR3 is CASSFSRGGNEQYF. The CDR3 DNA reads as TGTGCCAGCAGTTTCTCCCGGGGAGGGAACGAGCAGTACTTC.

The chain employs TRBV7-9 and TRBJ2-7; D unresolved. Germline V CDR1 and CDR2: SEHNR, FQNEAQ (reference sequence). V was shortened by 6 bases and J by 0 bases, with 6 bases between the two germline ends. This CDR3 has 12 amino acids. The CDR3 DNA follows: TGTGCCAGCAGGCCAGACTCCTACGAGCAGTACTTC. Amino acid sequence: CASRPDSYEQYF.

V and J are TRBV7-8 and TRBJ1-2, with 7 bases lining up with TRBD1. The germline CDR1 and CDR2 sequences are SGHVS and FQNEAQ. The CDR3 is made up of 17 amino acids. After removal of 1 base from V and 2 bases from J, the junction contained 10 bases not matched to a gene. The CDR3 DNA reads as TGTGCCAGCAGCTTAGAAGCCAGGGGGTCTCGAAACTATGGCTACACCTTC. This gives the protein CASSLEARGSRNYGYTF.

V usage is TRBV27 and J usage is TRBJ2-7; D possibly corresponds to TRBD1 (5 bases). CDR1 and CDR2 (germline): MNHEY, SMNVEV (reference sequence). Trimming took 3 bases from V and 5 from J, leaving 8 bases between them. The CDR3 is made up of 12 amino acids. The CDR3 nucleotides are TGTGCCAGCAGTTTCAAAGGGGACGAGCAGTACTTC. Translated: CASSFKGDEQYF.

The chain couples TRBV4-1 to TRBJ1-3, with D tentatively TRBD1 (6 bases). Germline-derived CDR1 and CDR2 are MGHRA and YSYEKL. V dropped 4 bases and J dropped 4 bases, with 14 bases sitting between them. The CDR3 length is 15 residues. CDR3 protein: CASSLDTGSGNTIYF. CDR3 DNA sequence: TGCGCCAGCAGCCTAGACACAGGGTCAGGAAACACCATATATTTT.

This clone was detected once. The chain employs TRBV10-3 and TRBJ1-1, with 8 bases lining up with TRBD1. Trimming took 2 bases from V and 0 from J; bases not matched to a gene: 5. This CDR3 is 16 amino acids long. Germline V gene lookup returns CDR1 ENHRY and CDR2 SYGVKD. In nucleotides, the CDR3 is TGTGCCATCAGTGAGGACAGGGGAGACATGAACACTGAAGCTTTCTTT. It is translated as CAISEDRGDMNTEAFF.

The J gene is TRBJ2-1, the V gene TRBV4-1; D perhaps matches TRBD1 (6 bases). Germline V gene sequence: CDR1 MGHRA, CDR2 YSYEKL. CDR3 length equals 14 residues. V gave up 0 bases and J gave up 8 bases, with 11 bases separating them. In DNA form, the CDR3 reads TGCGCCAGCAGCCAAGATTTGGGGGCCTATGAGCAGTTCTTC. This gives the protein CASSQDLGAYEQFF.

This rearrangement joins TRBV7-9 to TRBJ1-3; D is uncertain. The CDR3 covers 15 residues. With 5 bases removed from V and 1 base from J, the gap between germline ends came to 12 bases. The germline V gene has CDR1 SEHNR and CDR2 FQNEAQ (reference sequence). The CDR3 region has the DNA TGTGCCAGCAGCCGTCGGCGGGTTTCTGGAAACACCATATATTTT. Its protein product is CASSRRRVSGNTIYF.

The chain uses TRBV14 and TRBJ1-1; 7 nucleotides align to TRBD1. The CDR3 consists of 15 residues. Germline trimming cut 1 base from V and 7 bases from J; bases unmatched to any gene: 9. From germline, CDR1 is SGHDN and CDR2 FVKESK. This chain's CDR3 is CASSQVRGKGVEAFF. The CDR3 DNA sequence: TGTGCCAGCAGCCAAGTCAGGGGGAAGGGGGTTGAAGCTTTCTTT.

V gene TRBV5-1 combines with J gene TRBJ2-7; 9 nucleotides match TRBD2. V lost 6 bases to trimming and J lost 2 bases; unmatched junction nucleotides: 12. This CDR3 is 16 amino acids long. Germline CDR1 and CDR2: SGHRS and YFSETQ. CDR3 loop: CASTSAAGGRTYEQYF. The CDR3 DNA sequence: TGCGCCAGCACCTCGGCGGCGGGAGGGAGAACCTACGAGCAGTACTTC.

This clone was seen once. The chain combines TRBV9 with TRBJ1-6; maybe TRBD1 (5 bases). The CDR3 runs 15 residues. Germline V gene lookup returns CDR1 SGDLS and CDR2 YYNGEE. Trimming stripped 0 bases from V and 7 bases from J, with 11 bases between. Here the CDR3 reads CASSVEAGWNSPLHF. The CDR3 DNA sequence: TGTGCCAGCAGCGTAGAAGCAGGGTGGAATTCACCCCTCCACTTT.

The chain couples TRBV6-4 to TRBJ2-1, with 11 nucleotides matching TRBD2. After removal of 3 bases from V and 8 bases from J, the junction contained 9 bases not matched to a gene. The CDR3 runs 16 residues. The germline CDR1 and CDR2 sequences are MRHNA and SNTAGT. The CDR3: CASSEDPGLAAYEQFF. DNA for the CDR3: TGTGCCAGCAGTGAGGATCCGGGACTAGCGGCTTATGAGCAGTTCTTC.

V usage is TRBV9 and J usage is TRBJ1-1; 7 bases map to TRBD1. Germline V gives CDR1 SGDLS, CDR2 YYNGEE. V shed 4 bases and J 4 bases; nucleotides not matched to a gene: 10. The CDR3 loop spans 15 amino acids. The CDR3 is CASSLTSGGSTEAFF. As DNA, the CDR3 is TGTGCCAGCAGCCTGACTTCAGGGGGGTCCACTGAAGCTTTCTTT.

J is TRBJ2-7 and V is TRBV7-2, with TRBD1 as a possible D gene (6 bases). The length of the CDR3 is 14 residues. Deletions cut 2 bases from V and 2 bases from J, with 10 bases between. The V gene's germline CDR1 is SGHTA and CDR2 FQGNSA. CDR3 nucleotide sequence: TGTGCCAGCAGCTTATCAGGGGTAACCTACGAGCAGTACTTC. This sequence encodes CASSLSGVTYEQYF.

The chain uses TRBV28 and TRBJ2-1, with 12 bases identical to TRBD2. There are 19 residues in the CDR3. V gave up 2 bases and J gave up 7 bases; unmatched junction bases: 15. CDR1 MDHEN and CDR2 SYDVKM come from the germline V gene. This chain's CDR3 is CASSLPSHPSGRVWNEQFF. CDR3 DNA sequence: TGTGCCAGCAGTTTACCCAGTCACCCTAGCGGGAGGGTGTGGAATGAGCAGTTCTTC.

V and J are TRBV11-3 and TRBJ2-3; TRBD2 might be the D (5 bases). V gave up 5 bases and J gave up 2 bases, with 17 bases separating them. This CDR3 is 16 amino acids long. Germline CDR1 reads SGHNT; CDR2 reads YENEEA. Here the CDR3 reads CASSLRTGFNTDTQYF. As DNA, the CDR3 is TGTGCCAGCAGCCTCCGCACGGGGTTTAACACAGATACGCAGTATTTT.

V and J are TRBV6-4 and TRBJ2-3, with D perhaps TRBD2 (6 bases). Deletions cut 6 bases from V and 3 bases from J, with 10 bases between. The CDR3 loop spans 13 amino acids. Germline V gene sequence: CDR1 MRHNA, CDR2 SNTAGT. The CDR3 DNA reads TGTGCCAGCAGCCCCGGGGGTACAGATACGCAGTATTTT. This gives the protein CASSPGGTDTQYF.

This chain links TRBV2 with TRBJ1-1; D remains unclear. Trimming took 6 bases from V and 2 from J, leaving 10 bases between them. CDR1 and CDR2 (germline): SNHLY, FYNNEI. CDR3 length: 13 residues. The CDR3 is CASRRQLNTEAFF. CDR3 bases: TGTGCCAGCAGGAGACAATTAAACACTGAAGCTTTCTTT.

The chain recombines TRBV5-5 with TRBJ1-2; D is perhaps TRBD1 (6 bases). V shed 4 bases and J shed 5 bases, with 18 bases lying between them. Germline V CDR1 and CDR2: SGHKS, YYEKEE (reference sequence). The CDR3 runs to 15 residues. CDR3 sequence: CASSATGGNIYGYTF. CDR3 DNA sequence: TGTGCCAGCAGCGCGACGGGGGGCAACATTTATGGCTACACCTTC.

The chain links TRBV27 to TRBJ2-1; 11 bases align to TRBD1. V gave up 5 bases and J gave up 3 bases; unmatched junction bases: 3. The CDR3 runs 15 residues. CDR1 and CDR2 from the germline V gene are MNHEY and SMNVEV (reference sequence). The CDR3 DNA sequence: TGTGCCAGCAGTCCCGGGACAGGGGGCTACAATGAGCAGTTCTTC. The encoded protein is CASSPGTGGYNEQFF.

This rearrangement joins TRBV4-1 to TRBJ1-1, with a tentative D call TRBD1 (5 bases). The V end lost 1 base, the J end lost 8 bases, and 23 bases lay between the germline ends. CDR1 is MGHRA and CDR2 is YSYEKL in the germline V gene. The CDR3 totals 17 residues. The chain's CDR3 is CASSQVRCPGRLREAFF. In DNA, the CDR3 is TGCGCCAGCAGCCAAGTGAGGTGTCCAGGGAGGTTGAGGGAAGCTTTCTTT.

V and J are TRBV27 and TRBJ2-7; TRBD2 matches 11 bases. CDR1 and CDR2 from the germline V gene are MNHEY and SMNVEV (reference sequence). The CDR3 runs 16 residues. Unmatched junction bases numbered 12, after V lost 5 bases and J lost 6 bases. Here the CDR3 DNA reads TGTGCCAGCAGTAATATTAGGGCTAGCGGGGGGTCCGAGCAGTACTTC. It translates to CASSNIRASGGSEQYF.